Sequencing of this T cell receptor (beta chain) was carried out in a study of CD8 T cells in Susac syndrome. After extraction with the RNeasy kit, about 0.5 to 1 ug of the RNA was reverse transcribed using random hexamers. An immunoSEQ multiplex PCR generated amplified TCR beta CDR3 products spanning 54 Vbeta and 13 Jbeta. TCRdb redid the calling of the immunoSEQ multiplex PCR reads with MiXCR, one entry per CDR3 protein. The sample has 100,000 to 150,000 distinct CDR3 sequences, over 90% seen once; the top ten hold 0.25% to 0.3%. From blood CD8+ and CD4+ T cells, TCR beta sequences were generated. J gave up 7 bases and V 3 bases, and 10 bases lay outside the gene matches. Germline V gene lookup returns CDR1 MNHEY and CDR2 SMNVEV (reference sequence). The CDR3 runs 16 residues.

The source material was CD8+ T cells from PBMCs. This clonotype originated in a human donor with Susac syndrome. The V call is TRBV27, the J call TRBJ2-2; 8 bases line up with TRBD2. CDR3 residues: CASSFESGGTGGELFF. Written as DNA, the CDR3 is TGTGCCAGCAGTTTTGAGAGCGGGGGTACGGGCGGGGAGCTGTTTTTT.